This T cell receptor (beta chain) was captured in a study of response to subunit inactivated influenza vaccine. This CDR3 has 14 residues. V lost 6 bases to trimming and J lost 4 bases; unmatched junction nucleotides: 3. Germline V lookup: CDR1 SNHLY, CDR2 FYNNEI. TCRdb re-analysed the RT-PCR reads in MiXCR, keeping a single row per CDR3 protein. Among around 480,000 distinct CDR3 sequences listed, more than 15% were seen once. This clonotype occurred many times. Its target is unknown. Study-level results: The authors put forward the suggestion that each seasonal influenza vaccination may bring in only a limited number of new T cells.

The V gene is TRBV2, the J gene TRBJ2-3, with 11 nucleotides matching TRBD2. The source material was CD4+ T cells sorted from PBMCs, sampled around 25 months after vaccination. The TCR was taken from a man aged 45 to 70 who received an inactivated influenza vaccine. CDR3 loop: CASRGLAVADTQYF. The CDR3 DNA reads as TGTGCCAGCAGGGGACTAGCGGTGGCAGATACGCAGTATTTT.